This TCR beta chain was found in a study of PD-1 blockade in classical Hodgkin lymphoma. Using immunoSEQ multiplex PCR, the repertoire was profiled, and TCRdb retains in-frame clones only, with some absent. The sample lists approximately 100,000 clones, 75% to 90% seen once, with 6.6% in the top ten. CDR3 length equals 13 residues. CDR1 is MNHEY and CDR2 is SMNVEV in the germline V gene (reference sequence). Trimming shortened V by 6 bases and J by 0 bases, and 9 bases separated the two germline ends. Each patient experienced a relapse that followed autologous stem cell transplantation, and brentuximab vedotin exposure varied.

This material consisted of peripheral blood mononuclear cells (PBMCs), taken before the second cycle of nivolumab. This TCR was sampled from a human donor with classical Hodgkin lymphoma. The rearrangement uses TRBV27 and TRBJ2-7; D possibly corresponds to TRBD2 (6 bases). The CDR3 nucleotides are TGTGCCAGCAGGGACGGGAGCTCCTACGAGCAGTACTTC. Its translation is CASRDGSSYEQYF.